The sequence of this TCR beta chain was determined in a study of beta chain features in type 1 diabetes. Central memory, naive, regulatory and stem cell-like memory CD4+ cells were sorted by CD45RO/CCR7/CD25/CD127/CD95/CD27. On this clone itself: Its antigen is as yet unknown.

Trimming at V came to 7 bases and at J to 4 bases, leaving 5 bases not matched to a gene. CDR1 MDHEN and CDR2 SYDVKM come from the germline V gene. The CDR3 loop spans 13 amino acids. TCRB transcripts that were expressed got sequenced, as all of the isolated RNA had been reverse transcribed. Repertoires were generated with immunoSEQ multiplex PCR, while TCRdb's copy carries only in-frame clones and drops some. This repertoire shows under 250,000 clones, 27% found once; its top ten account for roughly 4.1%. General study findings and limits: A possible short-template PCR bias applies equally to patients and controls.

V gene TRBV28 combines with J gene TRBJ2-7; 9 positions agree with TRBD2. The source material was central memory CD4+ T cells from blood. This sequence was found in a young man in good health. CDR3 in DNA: TGTGCCAGCACGGTGGGACTAGCTTACGAGCAGTACTTC. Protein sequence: CASTVGLAYEQYF.